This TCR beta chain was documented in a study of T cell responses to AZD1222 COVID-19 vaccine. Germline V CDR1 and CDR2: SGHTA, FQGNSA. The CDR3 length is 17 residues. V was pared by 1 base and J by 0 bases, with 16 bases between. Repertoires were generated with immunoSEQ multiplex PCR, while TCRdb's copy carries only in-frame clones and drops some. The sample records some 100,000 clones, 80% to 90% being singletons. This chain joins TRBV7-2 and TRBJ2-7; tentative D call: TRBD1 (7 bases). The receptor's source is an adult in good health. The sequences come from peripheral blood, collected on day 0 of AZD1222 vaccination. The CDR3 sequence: CASSLGQGVGSSYEQYF. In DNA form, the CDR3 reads TGTGCCAGCAGCTTAGGGCAGGGGGTCGGGAGCTCCTACGAGCAGTACTTC. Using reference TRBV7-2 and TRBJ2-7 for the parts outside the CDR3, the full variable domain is GAGVSQSPSNKVTEKGKDVELRCDPISGHTALYWYRQSLGQGLEFLIYFQGNSAPDKSGLPSDRFSAERTGGSVSTLTIQRTQQEDSAVYLCASSLGQGVGSSYEQYFGPGTRLTVT.